The 31 T cell receptor beta chains reported below all come from one sample, sequenced in a study of patients and donors after allogeneic stem cell transplantation. A single record per CDR3 protein comes from TCRdb applying MiXCR to the RT-PCR reads. The sample records about 40,000 distinct CDR3 sequences, around a third being singletons. Sequencing was carried out using blood, either unsorted or a sorted T cell fraction (not recorded which). Receptors were obtained from a human donor who was either an allogeneic HSCT recipient or a stem cell or donor lymphocyte infusion donor (not recorded which). It is not recorded whose cells these are; they may come from a transplant donor.

This clonotype was observed at least ten times. The rearrangement joins TRBV7-3 to TRBJ1-2, with D possibly being TRBD1 (5 bases). The CDR3 sequence is 15 residues long. V lost 4 bases to trimming and J lost 8 bases, with 20 bases between them. Germline CDR1 SGHTA, CDR2 FQGTGA. The CDR3 reads CASSSTGTSPEGYTF. CDR3 sequence (DNA): TGTGCCAGCAGCTCGACCGGGACCTCCCCAGAGGGCTACACCTTC.

This clonotype was detected only a few times. V gene TRBV20-1 combines with J gene TRBJ1-1; D possibly corresponds to TRBD1 (5 bases). Germline loops: CDR1 DFQATT, CDR2 SNEGSKA (reference sequence). CDR3 size: 13 residues. Trimming cost V 3 bases and J 0 bases, with 8 bases left between them. CDR3 nucleotides: TGCAGTGCTAGTGAGGGGATGAACACTGAAGCTTTCTTT. The encoded protein is CSASEGMNTEAFF.

This clonotype was picked up many times. This sequence joins TRBV27 and TRBJ1-4, with a weak D call TRBD1 (6 bases). Germline lookup yields CDR1 MNHEY and CDR2 SMNVEV (reference sequence). V lost 3 bases and J 8 bases, leaving 19 bases between the germline ends. The CDR3 totals 16 residues. The CDR3 DNA sequence: TGTGCCAGCAGTTTCCTTCCGCGGGGGCGACGAGAAAAACTGTTTTTT. This gives the protein CASSFLPRGRREKLFF.

This clonotype showed up just a few times. This chain joins TRBV4-1 and TRBJ2-7; 10 positions agree with TRBD2. Germline CDR1 is MGHRA and CDR2 is YSYEKL. The J segment lost 2 bases and the V segment lost 0 bases, leaving 7 bases of the junction unmatched. CDR3 length: 17 amino acids. Here the CDR3 DNA reads TGCGCCAGCAGCCAAGATCCGGAGCGGGAGGGCCCCTACGAGCAGTACTTC. Translated: CASSQDPEREGPYEQYF.

This clonotype was counted between two and nine times. CDR3 nucleotide sequence: TGCAGCGTTGAAGATACTAGCGGGACCTACGAGCAGTACTTC. The encoded protein is CSVEDTSGTYEQYF. The chain employs TRBV29-1 and TRBJ2-7; 10 nucleotides align to TRBD2. Germline V lookup: CDR1 SQVTM, CDR2 ANQGSEA. This CDR3 has 14 residues. Trimming removed 0 bases from V and 2 bases from J; junction bases left unmatched: 1.

This chain joins TRBV5-1 and TRBJ1-5; D unclear. Germline CDR1 reads SGHRS; CDR2 reads YFSETQ. V lost 4 bases and J lost 3, with 17 bases in between. This CDR3 has 16 amino acids. CDR3 DNA: TGCGCCAGCAGCCCCGGCAGACCTGCGGACAATCAGCCCCAGCATTTT. Amino acids: CASSPGRPADNQPQHF.

This clonotype was recorded at least ten times. This chain links TRBV20-1 with TRBJ2-1; 7 bases align to TRBD1. The CDR3 is 15 residues long. With 6 bases clipped from V and 1 base from J, the junction kept 9 bases outside the gene matches. Germline CDR1 reads DFQATT; CDR2 reads SNEGSKA (reference sequence). The chain's CDR3 is CSALTGTTSYNEQFF. The CDR3 DNA reads as TGCAGTGCATTGACAGGGACAACATCCTACAATGAGCAGTTCTTC.

The rearrangement links TRBV7-2 to TRBJ2-2; 10 bases match TRBD2. With V trimmed by 2 bases and J by 7 bases, 7 bases remained unmatched. The CDR3 runs to 16 residues. CDR1 is SGHTA and CDR2 is FQGNSA in the germline V gene. The CDR3 loop is CASSLWLAGVSGELFF. The CDR3 nucleotides are TGTGCCAGCAGCTTATGGCTAGCGGGAGTAAGCGGGGAGCTGTTTTTT.

V and J are TRBV29-1 and TRBJ2-1, with 7 bases identical to TRBD1. The CDR3 is made up of 13 amino acids. V shed 4 bases and J 9 bases; nucleotides not matched to a gene: 9. Germline V gives CDR1 SQVTM, CDR2 ANQGSEA. The CDR3 DNA follows: TGCAGCGTTGGACAGGACAGGCCGGGTGAGCAGTTCTTC. It codes for CSVGQDRPGEQFF.

This rearrangement joins TRBV5-1 to TRBJ1-2; 7 nucleotides line up with TRBD1. V shed 4 bases, J shed 7 bases, and the junction held 10 bases outside the gene matches. In germline, CDR1 is SGHRS, CDR2 YFSETQ. The CDR3 totals 14 residues. This CDR3 is CASSPVTQGLGYTF. The CDR3 DNA reads as TGCGCCAGCAGCCCGGTGACACAGGGGCTTGGCTACACCTTC.

In the case of this clonotype: This clone may be a read error of a much larger clone one base away. The CDR3 DNA is TGCAGTGCCTACACGCATGAAGCTTTCTTT. This codes for CSAYTHEAFF. The chain joins TRBV20-1 to TRBJ1-1; D gene ambiguous. This CDR3 has 10 residues. The germline CDR1 and CDR2 sequences are DFQATT and SNEGSKA (reference sequence). The germline V and J ends were trimmed by 6 bases and 7 bases, with 9 bases remaining between them.

V gene TRBV5-7 combines with J gene TRBJ1-2; tentative D call: TRBD1 (5 bases). TRBV5-7 is reported as an ORF; its role is uncertain. The V end lost 4 bases, the J end lost 0 bases, and 16 bases lay between the germline ends. This CDR3 spans 16 amino acids. CDR3 amino acids: CASSPTQGVPNYGYTF. The CDR3 DNA sequence: TGTGCCAGCAGCCCAACGCAAGGGGTTCCTAACTATGGCTACACCTTC.

The rearrangement joins TRBV11-1 to TRBJ2-1; tentative D call: TRBD1 (6 bases). The germline V gene encodes CDR1 SGHAT and CDR2 FQDESV (reference sequence). Deletions cut 7 bases from V and 8 bases from J, with 18 bases between. CDR3 length equals 14 residues. This CDR3 is CASTIETGPDEQFF. CDR3 coding DNA: TGTGCCAGCACCATAGAGACAGGTCCGGATGAGCAGTTCTTC.

This clonotype was detected ten times or more. The chain carries TRBV20-1 and TRBJ1-3, with D unresolved. The V gene's germline CDR1 is DFQATT and CDR2 SNEGSKA (reference sequence). The length of the CDR3 is 15 residues. Trimming shortened V by 0 bases and J by 6 bases, and 15 bases separated the two germline ends. Here the CDR3 DNA reads TGCAGTGCTAGAGATGATGGTCGACCTCCAAACACCATATATTTT. Its protein product is CSARDDGRPPNTIYF.

The table lists this clonotype with a count of one. This is likely a read error, given that the CDR3 carries no conserved phenylalanine or tryptophan at its end. The chain links TRBV12-3 or TRBV12-4 to TRBJ1-2; tentative D call: TRBD1 (5 bases). The CDR3 covers 12 residues. V was clipped by 5 bases and J by 8 bases, with 12 bases between them. The CDR3 sequence is CASSREQDGYTY. Here the CDR3 DNA reads TGTGCCAGCAGTCGAGAACAGGACGGCTACACCTAC.

This clonotype has just a few counts. The chain couples TRBV4-2 to TRBJ2-1; possibly TRBD1 or TRBD2 for D (5 bases each). CDR3 size: 14 residues. V lost 1 base to trimming and J lost 5 bases, with 9 bases between them. Per the germline V gene, CDR1 is LGHNA and CDR2 is YNFKEQ. The CDR3 is CASSQAPGHNEQFF. Written as DNA, the CDR3 is TGTGCCAGCAGCCAAGCCCCGGGGCACAATGAGCAGTTCTTC.

Many counts were recorded for this clonotype. This sequence joins TRBV4-3 and TRBJ1-2, with D possibly TRBD1 on 5 matching bases. Trimming took 0 bases from V and 8 from J, leaving 16 bases between them. This CDR3 is 15 amino acids long. Germline CDR1 reads LGHNA; CDR2 reads YSLEER. CDR3 DNA sequence: TGCGCCAGCAGCCAAGATCTGGGCGGGGCCCTGGGCTACACCTTC. Amino acid sequence: CASSQDLGGALGYTF.

This chain connects TRBV20-1 to TRBJ1-3; weak D call: TRBD1 (6 bases). V was shortened by 3 bases and J by 0 bases, with 12 bases between the two germline ends. Per the germline V gene, CDR1 is DFQATT and CDR2 is SNEGSKA (reference sequence). The CDR3 loop spans 15 amino acids. Written as DNA, the CDR3 is TGCAGTGCTAGCCCGGACAGCTACTCTGGAAACACCATATATTTT. This codes for CSASPDSYSGNTIYF.

The chain recombines TRBV10-3 with TRBJ1-2; no definite D call. The CDR3 covers 14 residues. Germline loops: CDR1 ENHRY, CDR2 SYGVKD. Deletions cut 3 bases from V and 2 bases from J, with 10 bases between. The chain's CDR3 is CAISEGSDNYGYTF. The CDR3 DNA follows: TGTGCCATCAGTGAAGGGTCGGACAACTATGGCTACACCTTC.

This clonotype was seen a few times. The chain joins TRBV4-3 to TRBJ1-2; a possible D gene is TRBD1 (6 bases). Germline-derived CDR1 and CDR2 are LGHNA and YSLEER. The CDR3 is made up of 15 amino acids. Trimming removed 0 bases from V and 3 bases from J, with 11 bases in between. The CDR3 DNA follows: TGCGCCAGCAGCCAAGATCGGAGGACAGACTATGGCTACACCTTC. This sequence encodes CASSQDRRTDYGYTF.

This clonotype has a handful of counts. The chain is built from TRBV7-2 and TRBJ1-1; D unresolved. There are 13 residues in the CDR3. Germline CDR1 is SGHTA and CDR2 is FQGNSA. V lost 3 bases, J lost 6 bases, and 11 bases lay in between. The CDR3 bases are TGTGCCAGCAGCTTTGAGAGGGTGGCTGAAGCTTTCTTT. It specifies CASSFERVAEAFF.

The chain uses TRBV9 and TRBJ2-1, with 11 bases matching TRBD2. This CDR3 contains 17 residues. CDR1 is SGDLS and CDR2 is YYNGEE in the germline V gene. The J segment lost 7 bases and the V segment lost 0 bases, leaving 9 bases of the junction unmatched. The CDR3 is CASSVAPTSGRGNEQFF. Here the CDR3 DNA reads TGTGCCAGCAGCGTAGCCCCAACTAGCGGGAGAGGAAATGAGCAGTTCTTC.

This clonotype was observed many times. The chain joins TRBV5-1 to TRBJ1-6; the D gene is possibly TRBD1 (6 bases). V shed 4 bases and J shed 2 bases, with 13 bases lying between them. The CDR3 covers 16 residues. The V gene's germline CDR1 is SGHRS and CDR2 YFSETQ. The CDR3 nucleotides are TGCGCCAGCAGCGTTCACAGGGTAACCTATAATTCACCCCTCCACTTT. Its protein product is CASSVHRVTYNSPLHF.

The V gene is TRBV6-5, the J gene TRBJ1-3; weak D call: TRBD1 (5 bases). The germline V and J ends were trimmed by 6 bases and 4 bases, with 13 bases remaining between them. Germline V gene data show CDR1 as MNHEY and CDR2 as SVGAGI. The CDR3 totals 14 residues. CDR3 bases: TGTGCCAGCAGCCTAGCAGGGCCCGGAAACACCATATATTTT. Amino acids: CASSLAGPGNTIYF.

For the CDR3, the DNA is TGTGCCAGCTCCCGTCAGGGGGCCGTGGCCAAAAACATTCAGTACTTC. It is translated as CASSRQGAVAKNIQYF. The rearrangement links TRBV5-5 to TRBJ2-4; 8 bases are shared with TRBD1. V gave up 7 bases and J gave up 1 base; unmatched junction bases: 10. This CDR3 has 16 residues. Germline CDR1 is SGHKS and CDR2 is YYEKEE (reference sequence).

CDR3 DNA sequence: TGTGCCAGCAGTGCGTTGGTAAACATTCAGTACTTC. Translation gives CASSALVNIQYF. The V gene is TRBV2, the J gene TRBJ2-4; no clear D. The ends were cut back, 4 bases at V and 6 bases at J, with 7 bases in the middle. The CDR3 covers 12 residues. Germline values: CDR1 SNHLY, CDR2 FYNNEI.

The sample holds a few counts of this clonotype. J is TRBJ2-7 and V is TRBV4-3; no firm D call. V dropped 2 bases and J dropped 0 bases, with 11 bases sitting between them. The CDR3 loop spans 15 amino acids. Germline assignment: CDR1 LGHNA and CDR2 YSLEER. The CDR3 spells CASSQHYLSSYEQYF. The CDR3 DNA reads as TGCGCCAGCAGCCAACACTACCTGAGCTCCTACGAGCAGTACTTC.

J is TRBJ1-3 and V is TRBV4-3, with D hard to call. The ends were cut back, 0 bases at V and 0 bases at J, with 15 bases in the middle. This CDR3 has 18 amino acids. From germline, CDR1 is LGHNA and CDR2 YSLEER. The CDR3 DNA reads TGCGCCAGCAGCCAAGATACCCCGACCTCAAGCTCTGGAAACACCATATATTTT. This translates into CASSQDTPTSSSGNTIYF.

V and J are TRBV5-5 and TRBJ2-7; D unclear. V lost 4 bases and J lost 5, with 10 bases in between. This CDR3 comprises 12 residues. CDR1 and CDR2 (germline): SGHKS, YYEKEE (reference sequence). The CDR3 spells CASSSTRDEQYF. In nucleotides, the CDR3 is TGTGCCAGCAGCAGCACAAGGGACGAGCAGTACTTC.

V is TRBV6-6 and J is TRBJ2-1; 9 nucleotides line up with TRBD2. With V trimmed by 0 bases and J by 6 bases, 15 bases remained unmatched. Germline CDR1 reads MNHNY; CDR2 reads SVGAGI (reference sequence). CDR3 length: 19 amino acids. The CDR3, as DNA: TGTGCCAGCAGTTACTCGTGGAGCGGGAGGCCAACTGGGGTCAATGAGCAGTTCTTC. Amino acids: CASSYSWSGRPTGVNEQFF.

This chain connects TRBV7-2 to TRBJ2-1; 8 nucleotides line up with TRBD2. The V segment lost 5 bases and the J segment 7 bases; nucleotides outside the gene matches: 19. CDR3 length equals 18 residues. The V gene's germline CDR1 is SGHTA and CDR2 FQGNSA. CDR3 sequence: CASSVFARVSGKVNEQFF. CDR3 DNA sequence: TGTGCCAGCAGCGTTTTCGCCCGAGTTAGCGGGAAAGTGAATGAGCAGTTCTTC.